Listed below are T cell receptor beta chains from one sample, sequenced in a study of Graves' ophthalmopathy and Graves' hyperthyroidism. TCRdb re-called the multiplex PCR reads with MiXCR, one entry per CDR3 protein. The sample gives around 170,000 distinct CDR3 sequences, 37% of which show up once; around 5.5% is in the top ten. The specimen was peripheral blood. Receptors originate from a woman between 35 and 50 years old with Graves' ophthalmopathy. Both conserved end residues are part of each CDR3. Each record gives: clone size, V gene, J gene, D gene, CDR3 DNA, CDR3 protein. A D gene is named only where the DNA matches it firmly. The size field is filled for only some rows; it gives once, few, many or a size class.

>.|TRBV27|TRBJ2-7|.
TGTGCCAGCAGTTTATCTTCGGGCAGCCTTCTAATCGAGCAGTACTTC
CASSLSSGSLLIEQYF
>.|TRBV12-3/TRBV12-4|TRBJ1-1|.
TGTGCCAGCAGTCCCGGACAGAAAGCTTTCTTT
CASSPGQKAFF
>.|TRBV7-8|TRBJ2-5|TRBD2
TGTGCCAGCAGCTTGGAACTAGCGGGAGTGGAGACCCAGTACTTC
CASSLELAGVETQYF
>many|TRBV7-8|TRBJ2-7|.
TGTGCCAGCAGCCCAAGGAAAAGCGGGTACTCCTACGAGCAGTACTTC
CASSPRKSGYSYEQYF
>.|TRBV7-2|TRBJ2-7|.
TGTGCCAGCAGCCTAATCACTGGCGAGCAGTACTTC
CASSLITGEQYF
>many|TRBV3-1|TRBJ1-1|.
TGTGCCAGCAGCCAGTTTTTCTCAGGGGACACTGAAGCTTTCTTT
CASSQFFSGDTEAFF
>many|TRBV18|TRBJ2-5|.
TGTGCCAGCTCACCCCGGGGACAAGAGACCCAGTACTTC
CASSPRGQETQYF
>many|TRBV9|TRBJ1-2|.
TGTGCCAGCAGCGGGGAAGGACTGACTGGCTACACCTTC
CASSGEGLTGYTF
>many|TRBV11-2|TRBJ2-5|.
TGTGCCAGCAGCCGATACACGGATCAAGAGACCCAGTACTTC
CASSRYTDQETQYF
>.|TRBV29-1|TRBJ2-4|.
TGCAGCGTTGGGCCCCTAGCCAAAAACATTCAGTACTTC
CSVGPLAKNIQYF
>.|TRBV4-3|TRBJ2-7|.
TGCGCCAGCAGCCAGAGGGTTGGGACCTACGAGCAGTACTTC
CASSQRVGTYEQYF
>.|TRBV27|TRBJ1-6|.
TGTGCCAGCAGCAGGGAGCTTAGGGCTAGGGATTCACCCCTCCACTTT
CASSRELRARDSPLHF
>many|TRBV12-5|TRBJ2-3|.
TGTGCTAGTGTCCCTAACTGGGGGGCTGGCACAGATACGCAGTATTTT
CASVPNWGAGTDTQYF
>many|TRBV14|TRBJ2-4|.
TGTGCCAGCAGCGTGGACGGGGTAAAAAACATTCAGTACTTC
CASSVDGVKNIQYF
>many|TRBV7-9|TRBJ1-5|TRBD1
TGTGCCAGCAGCTTGGGGACAGTAGGCAATCAGCCCCAGCATTTT
CASSLGTVGNQPQHF
>.|TRBV12-3/TRBV12-4|TRBJ2-7|TRBD2
TGTGCCAGCAGTCCATGGGAGGGAGGTTCCTACGAGCAGTACTTC
CASSPWEGGSYEQYF
>.|TRBV4-1|TRBJ2-7|TRBD2
TGCGCCAGCAGCCAAAGAGCCCTAGCGGGAGGGGGTTTCTCCTACGAGCAGTACTTC
CASSQRALAGGGFSYEQYF
>.|TRBV6-2/TRBV6-3|TRBJ1-2|.
TGTGCCAGCAGTTCCGTCGAACGGCTACGACGCTATGGCTACACCTTC
CASSSVERLRRYGYTF
>.|TRBV24-1|TRBJ2-2|.
TGTGCCACCAGTGGTCCAGTCGAGATCGGGGAGCTGTTTTTT
CATSGPVEIGELFF
>.|TRBV7-2|TRBJ1-2|TRBD1
TGTGCCAGCCTCACAGGGGGCTCCAGCTATGGCTACACCTTC
CASLTGGSSYGYTF
>many|TRBV15|TRBJ2-7|TRBD2
TGTGCCACCAGCAGAGATCGGCTAGCGGGAGGCTACGAGCAGTACTTC
CATSRDRLAGGYEQYF
>.|TRBV12-3/TRBV12-4|TRBJ1-5|.
TGTGCCAGCAGTTCCGGGTACCAGCCCCAGCATTTT
CASSSGYQPQHF
>many|TRBV10-3|TRBJ2-5|.
TGTGCCATCAGTGGGGGGTCAGAGACCCAGTACTTC
CAISGGSETQYF
>.|TRBV7-9|TRBJ2-5|.
TGTGCCAGCAGCTGGGGGGTTCCAGGACAAGAGACCCAGTACTTC
CASSWGVPGQETQYF
>many|TRBV7-2|TRBJ1-5|TRBD1
TGTGCCAGCAGCTTAGCCTTGACAGGGAATCAGCCCCAGCATTTT
CASSLALTGNQPQHF
>many|TRBV28|TRBJ1-2|.
TGTGCCAGCAGTTTCCGGGGTTTTGGCTACACCTTC
CASSFRGFGYTF
>.|TRBV24-1|TRBJ2-5|.
TGTGCCACCAGTGATCCCTTACGGGAGACCCAGTACTTC
CATSDPLRETQYF
>many|TRBV7-8|TRBJ2-1|.
TGTGCCAGCAGCTCAGGGACGGTAAACAATGAGCAGTTCTTC
CASSSGTVNNEQFF
>many|TRBV6-5|TRBJ2-3|TRBD2
TGTGCCAGCAGTTACGAGCGGGAGTTGAAAGATACGCAGTATTTT
CASSYERELKDTQYF
>.|TRBV27|TRBJ2-5|.
TGTGCCAGCAGTTTTGACGCAGGAGAGACCCAGTACTTC
CASSFDAGETQYF
>few|TRBV6-1|TRBJ1-5|.
TGTGCCAGCACGGGTAGGGACCTGGGGCCCCAGCATTTT
CASTGRDLGPQHF
>many|TRBV29-1|TRBJ1-2|TRBD1
TGCAGCGTTGGTACAGGGGATTTGGATGGCTACACCTTC
CSVGTGDLDGYTF
>many|TRBV11-2|TRBJ2-7|.
TGTGCCAGCAGCCAGGGACTTTCCCACTACGAGCAGTACTTC
CASSQGLSHYEQYF
>many|TRBV2|TRBJ1-1|TRBD1
TGTGCCAGCACCCTAAGGGACAGGAACACTGAAGCTTTCTTT
CASTLRDRNTEAFF
>.|TRBV6-2/TRBV6-3|TRBJ2-5|TRBD1
TGTGCCAGCTGCTCCCTTAGGGACAGCATGGTCGAAGAGACCCAGTACTTC
CASCSLRDSMVEETQYF
>many|TRBV7-7|TRBJ2-7|TRBD1
TGTGCTAGCAGCTTAGGCACAGGGGCCGCCTACGAGCAGTACTTC
CASSLGTGAAYEQYF
>once|TRBV6-2/TRBV6-3|TRBJ1-5|TRBD1
TGTGCCAGCACCCGCGGGACAGCCATAGAAAAACTATATAGCAATCAGCCCCAGCATTTT
CASTRGTAIEKLYSNQPQHF
>once|TRBV15|TRBJ1-2|TRBD1
TGTGCCACCAGCGGCGACAGGGTTTATGGCTACACCTTC
CATSGDRVYGYTF
>many|TRBV11-1|TRBJ2-2|TRBD1
TGTGCCAGCAGAGCCGGGACAGGGGGCACCGGGGAGCTGTTTTTT
CASRAGTGGTGELFF
>few|TRBV6-5|TRBJ1-1|TRBD1
TGTGCCAGCAGTTACGGACAGGGTTTGCGCACTGAAGCTTTCTTT
CASSYGQGLRTEAFF
>many|TRBV12-3/TRBV12-4|TRBJ1-5|.
TGTGCCAGCAGCCCTCAAAATGGGGCCCAGCATTTT
CASSPQNGAQHF
>many|TRBV27|TRBJ1-1|.
TGTGCCAGCAGAAGCGGTGGCACTGAAGCTTTCTTT
CASRSGGTEAFF
>many|TRBV6-5|TRBJ1-1|.
TGTGCCAGCAGTTTTGGGGGCGGAGAAGCTTTCTTT
CASSFGGGEAFF